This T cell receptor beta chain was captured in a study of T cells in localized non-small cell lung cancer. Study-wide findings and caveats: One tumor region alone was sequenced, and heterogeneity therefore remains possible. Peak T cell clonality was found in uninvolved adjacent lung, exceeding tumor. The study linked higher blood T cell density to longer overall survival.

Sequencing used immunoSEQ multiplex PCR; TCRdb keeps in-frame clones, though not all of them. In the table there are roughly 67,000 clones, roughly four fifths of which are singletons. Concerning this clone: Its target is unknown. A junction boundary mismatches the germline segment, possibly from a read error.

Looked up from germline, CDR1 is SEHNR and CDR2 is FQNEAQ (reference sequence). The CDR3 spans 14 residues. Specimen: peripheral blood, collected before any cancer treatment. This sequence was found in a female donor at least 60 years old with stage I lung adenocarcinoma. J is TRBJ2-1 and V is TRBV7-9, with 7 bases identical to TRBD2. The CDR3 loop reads CASSLGGSSHEQLF. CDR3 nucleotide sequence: TGTGCCAGCAGCTTAGGCGGGAGTTCCCATGAGCAGCTCTTC.